This entry is about one T cell receptor (beta chain). Its antigen is unidentified. There were likely unrecorded immune exposures, though donors were nominally healthy when sampled. The data originate from a study of cytomegalovirus exposure and HLA in healthy donors. The study ran its PCR with 60 Vbeta and 13 Jbeta primers. TCRdb keeps only in-frame clones here, not all; method: immunoSEQ multiplex PCR. Among approximately 170,000 clones listed, just over 75% were seen once. Germline CDR1 reads SGDLS; CDR2 reads YYNGEE. J gave up 1 base and V 3 bases, and 10 bases lay outside the gene matches. This CDR3 is built from 17 residues. Study outcomes and limitations: Sequencing likely produced, as an artifact, a cluster of highly shared sequence variants. Compared with the roughly 670-donor mean, an Asian-associated ancestry cluster reportedly had fewer N-insertions, according to a later analysis. Previous analysis showed most TCR beta V segments were productive about 87% or about 30% of the time.

This receptor was identified in a man aged 35 to 55 in good health and CMV-seronegative. The specimen sequenced was PBMCs. V and J are TRBV9 and TRBJ1-3; 7 nucleotides match TRBD1. The CDR3 region has the DNA TGTGCCAGCAGCGGCTACCAGGGGGGCCGGTCTGGAAACACCATATATTTT. Translating gives CASSGYQGGRSGNTIYF.